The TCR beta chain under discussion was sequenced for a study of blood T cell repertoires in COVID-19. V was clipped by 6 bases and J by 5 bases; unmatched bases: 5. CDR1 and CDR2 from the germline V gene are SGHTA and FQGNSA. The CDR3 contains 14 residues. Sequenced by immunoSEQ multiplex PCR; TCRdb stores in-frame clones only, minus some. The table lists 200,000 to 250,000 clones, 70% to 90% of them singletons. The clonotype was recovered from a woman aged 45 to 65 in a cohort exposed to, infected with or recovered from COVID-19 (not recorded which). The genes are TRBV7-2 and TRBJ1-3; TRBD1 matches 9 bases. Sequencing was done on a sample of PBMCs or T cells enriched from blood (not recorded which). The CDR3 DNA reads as TGTGCCAGCAGGATAACAGGGGGCAGAAACACCATATATTTT. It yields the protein CASRITGGRNTIYF.